The 28 T cell receptor beta chains listed next were all sequenced from one sample in a study of graft-versus-host responses after intestinal transplantation. Their target antigens are unknown. The table came from immunoSEQ multiplex PCR; TCRdb's copy has only in-frame clones and leaves some out. Of more than 80,000 clones detected, less than 90% appear once; the ten largest clones hold approximately 0.34%. Material: unstimulated CD4+ T cells sorted from spleen or lymph node cells, obtained before intestinal transplant. These receptors came from a human donor who received an intestinal transplant.

The V gene is TRBV15, the J gene TRBJ1-5, with no clear D. This CDR3 has 13 amino acids. V lost 0 bases and J 11 bases, leaving 11 bases between the germline ends. The germline V gene encodes CDR1 LNHNV and CDR2 YYDKDF (reference sequence). CDR3 amino acids: CATSRDISYTQHF. The CDR3 region has the DNA TGTGCCACCAGCAGAGATATCTCTTATACCCAGCATTTT.

The V and J genes are TRBV18 and TRBJ1-1; the D is unclear. The V gene's germline CDR1 is KGHSH and CDR2 LQKENI. V was shortened by 1 base and J by 3 bases, with 12 bases between the two germline ends. The CDR3 spans 15 residues. CDR3 protein: CASSPLSRLDTEAFF. In DNA, the CDR3 is TGTGCCAGCTCACCACTCAGCAGGTTGGACACTGAAGCTTTCTTT.

This chain connects TRBV10-3 to TRBJ1-5, with 8 bases identical to TRBD1. CDR1 and CDR2 from the germline V gene are ENHRY and SYGVKD. CDR3 length: 15 amino acids. After removal of 0 bases from V and 6 bases from J, the junction contained 4 bases not matched to a gene. The CDR3 DNA is TGTGCCATCAGTGAGTCAGGACAGGGTAGTCAGCCCCAGCATTTT. It translates to CAISESGQGSQPQHF.

The chain recombines TRBV7-3 with TRBJ2-3, with a tentative D call TRBD2 (6 bases). Trimming shortened V by 5 bases and J by 2 bases, and 8 bases separated the two germline ends. The CDR3 length is 13 residues. Looked up from germline, CDR1 is SGHTA and CDR2 is FQGTGA. The CDR3 bases are TGTGCCAGCAGCCTAGCGTACACAGATACGCAGTATTTT. It is translated as CASSLAYTDTQYF.

This sequence joins TRBV6-1 and TRBJ1-6; D possibly corresponds to TRBD1 (5 bases). Germline V lookup: CDR1 MNHNS, CDR2 SASEGT. The CDR3 is 14 amino acids. V was pared by 0 bases and J by 13 bases, with 13 bases between. Written as DNA, the CDR3 is TGTGCCAGCAGTGAAGCATTGACAGCTGATCCCCTCCACTTT. Its translation: CASSEALTADPLHF.

This sequence joins TRBV9 and TRBJ1-3, with D unresolved. The V gene lost 0 bases and the J gene lost 2 bases, with 3 bases spanning the gap. The CDR3 loop spans 13 amino acids. Germline V gene data show CDR1 as SGDLS and CDR2 as YYNGEE. The CDR3 nucleotides read TGTGCCAGCAGCGTAGCTCCTGGAAACACCATATATTTT. This translates into CASSVAPGNTIYF.

This clone has only one observation. This chain uses TRBV30 with TRBJ2-1, with D perhaps matching TRBD1 (5 bases). CDR3 length equals 14 residues. Germline-derived CDR1 and CDR2 are GTSNPN and SVGIG (reference sequence). Trimming stripped 3 bases from V and 11 bases from J, with 20 bases between. The DNA of the CDR3 is TGTGCCTGGAGCATGGGGCAGGGCCAGGAGAAGCAGTTCTTC. Its protein is CAWSMGQGQEKQFF.

The gene calls are TRBV7-8 and TRBJ1-2, with a weak D call TRBD1 (6 bases). The V end lost 1 base, the J end lost 7 bases, and 16 bases lay between the germline ends. The CDR3 runs to 15 residues. Germline-derived CDR1 and CDR2 are SGHVS and FQNEAQ. CDR3 nucleotides: TGTGCCAGCAGCTTAGACAGGGTGAGCTTCCGTGGCTACACCTTC. Translated: CASSLDRVSFRGYTF. The entire variable domain, with the rest obtained from reference TRBV7-8 and TRBJ1-2, is as follows: GAGVSQSPRYKVAKRGQDVALRCDPISGHVSLFWYQQALGQGPEFLTYFQNEAQLDKSGLPSDRFFAERPEGSVSTLKIQRTQQEDSAVYLCASSLDRVSFRGYTFGSGTRLTVV.

This clone was observed a handful of times. This chain connects TRBV5-5 to TRBJ2-7; the D gene is possibly TRBD2 (6 bases). CDR1 is SGHKS and CDR2 is YYEKEE in the germline V gene (reference sequence). Trimming took off 3 bases at V and 7 bases at J, with 17 bases between the two ends. The CDR3 length is 14 residues. The CDR3 loop is CASSSLGGTREQYF. DNA for the CDR3: TGTGCCAGCAGCTCATTAGGCGGGACCCGAGAGCAGTACTTC.

A remark on this clone: The junction differs from germline at one of its ends, possibly a read error. This chain connects TRBV5-1 to TRBJ2-5, with TRBD1 as a possible D gene (6 bases). Per the germline V gene, CDR1 is SGHRS and CDR2 is YFSETQ. CDR3 length equals 15 residues. The CDR3 spells CASSLAGQYIEIQYF. CDR3 nucleotides: TGCGCCAGCAGCTTGGCCGGACAGTACATAGAGATCCAGTACTTC.

V usage is TRBV6-1 and J usage is TRBJ1-4, with D tentatively TRBD1 (5 bases). Germline V gene sequence: CDR1 MNHNS, CDR2 SASEGT. V was pared by 4 bases and J by 5 bases, with 14 bases between. This CDR3 is 15 amino acids long. CDR3 sequence reads: CASSGRQSFNEKLFF. DNA for the CDR3: TGTGCCAGCAGTGGGAGACAGTCCTTCAATGAAAAACTGTTTTTT.

This sequence joins TRBV7-3 and TRBJ2-1; 11 bases match TRBD2. Germline V gene data show CDR1 as SGHTA and CDR2 as FQGTGA. This CDR3 has 15 amino acids. Trimming cost V 1 base and J 10 bases; bases outside gene matches: 6. The DNA for the CDR3 is TGTGCCAGCAGCTTAAGGGGGCTAGCGGGGGGAGAGCAGTTCTTC. This codes for CASSLRGLAGGEQFF.

This clone was counted only a few times. The V and J genes are TRBV5-1 and TRBJ1-2; no firm D call. The CDR3 sequence is 13 residues long. V was shortened by 0 bases and J by 5 bases, with 8 bases between the two germline ends. Germline CDR1 is SGHRS and CDR2 is YFSETQ. CDR3 sequence reads: CASSLDLGYGYTF. CDR3 coding DNA: TGCGCCAGCAGCTTGGACCTAGGATATGGCTACACCTTC. The whole variable domain, filled in from reference TRBV5-1 and TRBJ1-2, reads KAGVTQTPRYLIKTRGQQVTLSCSPISGHRSVSWYQQTPGQGLQFLFEYFSETQRNKGNFPGRFSGRQFSNSRSEMNVSTLELGDSALYLCASSLDLGYGYTFGSGTRLTVV.

V gene TRBV19 combines with J gene TRBJ1-5; maybe TRBD1 (6 bases). Germline V lookup: CDR1 LNHDA, CDR2 SQIVND (reference sequence). The CDR3 covers 18 residues. V was trimmed by 4 bases and J by 0 bases, leaving 19 bases between them. CDR3 sequence reads: CASSTTGNLLLSNQPQHF. The CDR3 nucleotides read TGTGCCAGTAGTACAACAGGGAACCTACTCCTTAGCAATCAGCCCCAGCATTTT.

This clone was seen once. The gene calls are TRBV29-1 and TRBJ2-2; 9 nucleotides match TRBD2. The CDR3 has 17 amino acids. The J segment lost 0 bases and the V segment lost 4 bases, leaving 9 bases of the junction unmatched. Per the germline V gene, CDR1 is SQVTM and CDR2 is ANQGSEA. The CDR3 loop reads CSVGGASGDANTGELFF. DNA of the CDR3: TGCAGCGTTGGGGGGGCTAGCGGGGACGCGAACACCGGGGAGCTGTTTTTT.

V is TRBV14 and J is TRBJ1-2; D is unclear. The CDR3 runs 13 residues. The germline V gene encodes CDR1 SGHDN and CDR2 FVKESK. V dropped 4 bases and J dropped 2 bases, with 8 bases sitting between them. The CDR3 sequence is CASSLAGNYGYTF. The CDR3 DNA sequence: TGTGCCAGCAGCCTAGCCGGCAACTATGGCTACACCTTC.

V is TRBV7-8 and J is TRBJ2-5, with D possibly matching TRBD1 (5 bases). The germline gives CDR1 SGHVS, CDR2 FQNEAQ. The CDR3 consists of 12 residues. Between the trimmed V and J ends, which lost 2 bases and 6 bases, there was a span of 7 bases. The chain's CDR3 is CASSLSGQTQYF. The CDR3 DNA reads as TGTGCCAGCAGCTTATCAGGGCAGACCCAGTACTTC. Variable domain in full (rest from reference TRBV7-8 and TRBJ2-5): GAGVSQSPRYKVAKRGQDVALRCDPISGHVSLFWYQQALGQGPEFLTYFQNEAQLDKSGLPSDRFFAERPEGSVSTLKIQRTQQEDSAVYLCASSLSGQTQYFGPGTRLLVL.

The rearrangement joins TRBV6-4 to TRBJ2-2; TRBD2 is a possible D gene (6 bases). This CDR3 contains 14 residues. Germline CDR1 is MRHNA and CDR2 is SNTAGT. V gave up 5 bases and J gave up 6 bases, with 13 bases separating them. The CDR3: CASSQDPGAGELFF. CDR3 bases: TGTGCCAGCAGTCAAGATCCGGGGGCCGGGGAGCTGTTTTTT.

As for this clone: Different DNA sequences within this sample yield the same CDR3. This chain connects TRBV5-6 to TRBJ1-4; the D gene is possibly TRBD1 (6 bases). Trimming took 5 bases from V and 4 from J, leaving 15 bases between them. Germline assignment: CDR1 SGHDT and CDR2 YYEEEE. CDR3 length: 15 amino acids. CDR3 DNA: TGTGCCAGCAGTTTAACAGGGTTGGGTAATGAAAAACTGTTTTTT. Amino acids: CASSLTGLGNEKLFF.

The rearrangement links TRBV30 to TRBJ1-2; 8 nucleotides agree with TRBD1. After removal of 5 bases from V and 4 bases from J, the junction contained 0 bases not matched to a gene. CDR3 length equals 11 residues. In germline, CDR1 is GTSNPN, CDR2 SVGIG (reference sequence). The CDR3 DNA is TGTGCCTGGCAGGGGGCCTATGGCTACACCTTC. It specifies CAWQGAYGYTF.

The chain has TRBV5-4 and TRBJ1-2; 11 bases line up with TRBD1. V shed 0 bases, J shed 7 bases, and the junction held 11 bases outside the gene matches. This CDR3 comprises 17 residues. The V gene's germline CDR1 is SGHNT and CDR2 YYREEE (reference sequence). The CDR3 sequence is CASSLAWTGQGGAGYTF. The CDR3 DNA reads as TGTGCCAGCAGCTTGGCATGGACGGGACAGGGGGGGGCTGGCTACACCTTC. Combining the CDR3 with reference TRBV5-4 and TRBJ1-2 gives the whole variable domain ETGVTQSPTHLIKTRGQQVTLRCSSQSGHNTVSWYQQALGQGPQFIFQYYREEENGRGNFPPRFSGLQFPNYSSELNVNALELDDSALYLCASSLAWTGQGGAGYTFGSGTRLTVV.

The J gene is TRBJ1-4, the V gene TRBV14, with D perhaps matching TRBD1 (6 bases). The CDR3 has 14 amino acids. V lost 2 bases and J lost 8, with 12 bases in between. CDR1 is SGHDN, CDR2 FVKESK, per germline. The DNA for the CDR3 is TGTGCCAGCAGCCAAAGGGTCCAGGGGGAAAAACTGTTTTTT. It yields the protein CASSQRVQGEKLFF. The entire variable domain, with the rest obtained from reference TRBV14 and TRBJ1-4, is as follows: EAGVTQFPSHSVIEKGQTVTLRCDPISGHDNLYWYRRVMGKEIKFLLHFVKESKQDESGMPNNRFLAERTGGTYSTLKVQPAELEDSGVYFCASSQRVQGEKLFFGSGTQLSVL.

This rearrangement joins TRBV29-1 to TRBJ2-3, with D tentatively TRBD1 (5 bases). The CDR3 contains 16 residues. In germline, CDR1 is SQVTM, CDR2 ANQGSEA. V was clipped by 0 bases and J by 3 bases, with 16 bases between them. DNA for the CDR3: TGCAGCGTTGAAGATCGCGGCTCAGGGCTGACAGATACGCAGTATTTT. This sequence encodes CSVEDRGSGLTDTQYF.

This chain joins TRBV6-1 and TRBJ2-7; TRBD1 aligns across 7 bases. The germline V gene encodes CDR1 MNHNS and CDR2 SASEGT. The CDR3 runs to 15 residues. With V trimmed by 4 bases and J by 3 bases, 9 bases remained unmatched. CDR3 bases: TGTGCCAGCAGTGGGGGTCGGGGACAGCGCTACGAGCAGTACTTC. This encodes CASSGGRGQRYEQYF.

This clone has a single count. The chain combines TRBV28 with TRBJ1-3; D is unclear. The V gene's germline CDR1 is MDHEN and CDR2 SYDVKM. This CDR3 has 11 residues. Trimming took 8 bases from V and 3 from J, leaving 5 bases between them. The CDR3: CASGRGNTIYF. CDR3 bases: TGTGCCAGCGGGCGTGGAAACACCATATATTTT.

A word on this clone: The same CDR3 is also encoded by other DNA sequences in this sample. This rearrangement joins TRBV9 to TRBJ1-1, with D possibly being TRBD1 (5 bases). The germline V and J ends were trimmed by 0 bases and 0 bases, with 9 bases remaining between them. CDR1 is SGDLS and CDR2 is YYNGEE in the germline V gene. The CDR3 contains 15 residues. CDR3 coding DNA: TGTGCCAGCAGCGTAGGGGGGGGGTTGAACACTGAAGCTTTCTTT. As protein: CASSVGGGLNTEAFF.

The chain is built from TRBV6-1 and TRBJ2-3; the D is unclear. This CDR3 is built from 11 residues. Germline V gives CDR1 MNHNS, CDR2 SASEGT. The V end was cut by 5 bases, the J end by 2 bases, with 2 bases between. The CDR3 DNA follows: TGTGCCAGCAGTCACACAGATACGCAGTATTTT. Protein sequence: CASSHTDTQYF.

The chain employs TRBV5-8 and TRBJ2-7; 9 nucleotides align to TRBD1. This CDR3 is built from 14 residues. The ends lost 4 bases at V and 6 bases at J; junction bases unmatched: 8. Germline V CDR1 and CDR2: SGHTS, YDEGEE. CDR3 DNA: TGTGCCAGCAGCCCAGGACAGGGGTCAGGCGAGCAGTACTTC. This gives the protein CASSPGQGSGEQYF.